The 9 T cell receptor beta chains in this list originate from one sample, sequenced in a study of CD8 T cells in Susac syndrome. About 0.45 to 1 ug RNA was reverse transcribed with random hexamers. TCRdb reanalysed the immunoSEQ multiplex PCR reads using MiXCR and keeps one entry per CDR3 protein. The table has 300,000 to 350,000 distinct CDR3 sequences, about 90% seen once. Material: CD4+ T cells from PBMCs. The receptors originated from a human donor with multiple sclerosis.

This clonotype was recorded only once. V and J are TRBV30 and TRBJ2-7; TRBD2 agrees at 12 bases. This CDR3 region has 14 residues. With V trimmed by 5 bases and J by 1 base, 3 bases remained unmatched. Per the germline V gene, CDR1 is GTSNPN and CDR2 is SVGIG (reference sequence). For the CDR3, the DNA is TGTGCCTGGCAAACTAGCGGGAGGTCCTACGAGCAGTACTTC. This encodes CAWQTSGRSYEQYF.

Comment on this clonotype: Compared with germline, one end of the junction differs, possibly owing to a read error. The rearrangement links TRBV24-1 to TRBJ2-2, with D perhaps assigned TRBD1 or TRBD2 (5 bases each). Germline CDR1 is KGHDR and CDR2 is SFDVKD. CDR3 length equals 13 residues. The CDR3 is CATSDRGTGELLF. In DNA, the CDR3 is TGTGCCACCAGTGATAGGGGCACCGGGGAGCTGCTTTTT.

V is TRBV3-1 and J is TRBJ1-1, with D tentatively TRBD1 (6 bases). V lost 6 bases and J lost 5, with 13 bases in between. Germline lookup yields CDR1 LGHDT and CDR2 YNNKEL (reference sequence). The CDR3 has 13 residues. The DNA for the CDR3 is TGTGCCAGCAGTCCGGACAGCGGAACTGAAGCTTTCTTT. Its protein product is CASSPDSGTEAFF.

The chain joins TRBV2 to TRBJ1-6; the D is unclear. From germline, CDR1 is SNHLY and CDR2 FYNNEI. The CDR3 runs 14 residues. V gave up 6 bases and J gave up 9 bases, with 15 bases separating them. CDR3 sequence: CASRADTTTSPLHF. Written as DNA, the CDR3 is TGTGCCAGCAGAGCCGACACTACCACTTCACCCCTCCACTTT.

The chain uses TRBV3-1 and TRBJ2-1, with TRBD1 matching over 9 bases. V was pared by 3 bases and J by 9 bases, with 9 bases of the junction left unmatched. The CDR3 length is 15 residues. CDR1 and CDR2 (germline): LGHDT, YNNKEL (reference sequence). The CDR3 coding sequence is TGTGCCAGCAGCCACCAGGGACAGGGACACGGTGAGCAGTTCTTC. Its protein product is CASSHQGQGHGEQFF.

The V call is TRBV9, the J call TRBJ2-3, with TRBD2 matching 8 bases. Trimming took 0 bases from V and 8 from J; bases not matched to a gene: 17. The V gene's germline CDR1 is SGDLS and CDR2 YYNGEE. The CDR3 runs 18 residues. Here the CDR3 reads CASSVEGGAGVVMGTQYF. DNA for the CDR3: TGTGCCAGCAGCGTAGAGGGAGGAGCGGGAGTAGTAATGGGTACGCAGTATTTT.

CDR3 in DNA: TGCAGTGCTAGGCGACTGGGGGCGTTCTACGAGCAGTACTTC. Translation: CSARRLGAFYEQYF. J is TRBJ2-7 and V is TRBV20-1, with D maybe TRBD1 (6 bases). The CDR3 sequence is 14 residues long. The V gene lost 3 bases and the J gene lost 3 bases, with 15 bases spanning the gap. Germline loops: CDR1 DFQATT, CDR2 SNEGSKA (reference sequence).

The V gene is TRBV7-2, the J gene TRBJ2-5; D is possibly TRBD2 (6 bases). The CDR3 has 15 residues. V was trimmed by 2 bases and J by 3 bases, leaving 13 bases between them. CDR1 and CDR2 from the germline V gene are SGHTA and FQGNSA. CDR3 DNA: TGTGCCAGCAGCTTATGGAGGGGAGTAGAAGAGACCCAGTACTTC. Translation: CASSLWRGVEETQYF.

The chain employs TRBV18 and TRBJ1-2, with 10 bases that match TRBD1. The J segment lost 6 bases and the V segment lost 5 bases, leaving 3 bases of the junction unmatched. This CDR3 contains 13 residues. Per the germline V gene, CDR1 is KGHSH and CDR2 is LQKENI. The CDR3 reads CASSSDRGNGYTF. The CDR3 DNA reads as TGTGCCAGCTCATCGGACAGGGGGAATGGCTACACCTTC.